The present entry profiles one T cell receptor beta chain with its context. Antigen unknown. Sorting based on CD45RO/CCR7/CD25/CD127/CD95/CD27 separated CD4+ naive, central memory, regulatory and stem cell-like memory cells. This record belongs to a study of beta chain features in type 1 diabetes. Study findings and constraints: People with Type 1 diabetes carried modestly yet significantly shorter TCRB CDR3s in all four CD4+ subsets. Type 1 diabetes patients showed fewer insertions and more deletions at VDJ junctions.

The J segment lost 7 bases and the V segment lost 7 bases, leaving 6 bases of the junction unmatched. Germline CDR1 reads MNHEY; CDR2 reads SMNVEV (reference sequence). The CDR3 has 14 residues. The sequenced template was cDNA made from the entire isolated RNA. Produced via immunoSEQ multiplex PCR; TCRdb's table is partial and in-frame only. This sample has some 640,000 clones, with roughly an eighth found just once. This clonotype originated in a man aged 18-30 years with type 1 diabetes. This sequence joins TRBV27 and TRBJ1-5; 11 bases are shared with TRBD1. The sequenced material came from naive CD4+ T cells from blood. The CDR3: CASTRTGGDQPQHF. The CDR3 DNA is TGTGCCAGCACCAGGACAGGGGGCGACCAGCCCCAGCATTTT.